This is a list of T cell receptor beta chains from one sample in a study of shared clonotypes between healthy human individuals. The protocol was immunoSEQ multiplex PCR, while the TCRdb copy is restricted to in-frame clones and leaves out a portion. The sample holds some 2.1 million clones, just under 95% seen once. The material sequenced was naive CD8+ T cells from PBMCs. These receptors were obtained from a man aged 18-30 years in good health. Some clones in this sample may be carry-over from other donors' samples. The CDR3 runs from the conserved cysteine through the conserved F or W. The order of the fields is V gene, J gene, D gene, clone size, CDR3 length, CDR3 protein, CDR3 DNA. A D gene is named only where the DNA matches it firmly. Clone size is stated in some rows and not others, as once, few, many or a class when expanded.

V gene: TRBV29-1; J gene: TRBJ2-3; D gene: TRBD1; clone size: -; CDR3 length: 13; CDR3 protein: CSAPDRGSDTQYF; CDR3 DNA: TGCAGCGCTCCTGACAGGGGGTCAGATACGCAGTATTTT
V gene: TRBV28; J gene: TRBJ1-1; D gene: TRBD1; clone size: -; CDR3 length: 16; CDR3 protein: CASSLSAGGSGTEAFF; CDR3 DNA: TGTGCCAGCAGTTTATCAGCAGGGGGTTCCGGCACTGAAGCTTTCTTT
V gene: TRBV5-1; J gene: TRBJ2-6; D gene: TRBD2; clone size: -; CDR3 length: 17; CDR3 protein: CASSPSGLFSGANVLTF; CDR3 DNA: TGCGCCAGCAGCCCATCGGGACTATTCTCTGGGGCCAACGTCCTGACTTTC
V gene: TRBV6-1; J gene: TRBJ1-3; D gene: TRBD1; clone size: -; CDR3 length: 14; CDR3 protein: CASSGTGAGNTIYF; CDR3 DNA: TGTGCCAGCAGTGGGACAGGAGCTGGAAACACCATATATTTT
V gene: TRBV18; J gene: TRBJ1-4; D gene: -; clone size: -; CDR3 length: 15; CDR3 protein: CASSLGDATNEKLFF; CDR3 DNA: TGTGCCAGCTCACTTGGAGATGCAACTAATGAAAAACTGTTTTTT
V gene: TRBV6-5; J gene: TRBJ2-1; D gene: -; clone size: -; CDR3 length: 13; CDR3 protein: CASSRTTYNEQFF; CDR3 DNA: TGTGCCAGCAGTCGGACCACCTACAATGAGCAGTTCTTC
V gene: TRBV7-9; J gene: TRBJ2-5; D gene: -; clone size: -; CDR3 length: 15; CDR3 protein: CASSPPRAAQETQYF; CDR3 DNA: TGTGCCAGCAGCCCGCCCCGGGCAGCGCAAGAGACCCAGTACTTC
V gene: TRBV7-9; J gene: TRBJ2-1; D gene: -; clone size: once; CDR3 length: 16; CDR3 protein: CASSLGRRGPYNEQFF; CDR3 DNA: TGTGCCAGCAGCTTAGGTCGCAGGGGACCTTACAATGAGCAGTTCTTC
V gene: TRBV6-5; J gene: TRBJ2-7; D gene: -; clone size: -; CDR3 length: 13; CDR3 protein: CASSYSISGEQYF; CDR3 DNA: TGTGCCAGCAGTTACTCGATTAGCGGCGAGCAGTACTTC
V gene: TRBV2; J gene: TRBJ1-2; D gene: TRBD1; clone size: -; CDR3 length: 14; CDR3 protein: CASSSWTGSYGYTF; CDR3 DNA: TGTGCCAGCAGTTCCTGGACAGGGAGTTATGGCTACACCTTC
V gene: TRBV27; J gene: TRBJ2-2; D gene: -; clone size: -; CDR3 length: 13; CDR3 protein: CASSIAFTGELFF; CDR3 DNA: TGTGCCAGCAGTATTGCCTTTACCGGGGAGCTGTTTTTT
V gene: TRBV6-6; J gene: TRBJ1-6; D gene: -; clone size: -; CDR3 length: 13; CDR3 protein: CASTQGRNSPLHF; CDR3 DNA: TGTGCCAGCACTCAGGGTAGAAATTCACCCCTCCACTTT
V gene: TRBV28; J gene: TRBJ2-2; D gene: TRBD1; clone size: -; CDR3 length: 14; CDR3 protein: CASRTQGATGELFF; CDR3 DNA: TGTGCCAGCAGGACACAGGGGGCCACCGGGGAGCTGTTTTTT
V gene: TRBV13; J gene: TRBJ2-5; D gene: -; clone size: -; CDR3 length: 15; CDR3 protein: CASSLGSGRLLEQYF; CDR3 DNA: TGTGCCAGCAGCTTAGGCTCAGGGCGCCTCTTGGAGCAGTACTTC
V gene: TRBV28; J gene: TRBJ2-5; D gene: TRBD1; clone size: once; CDR3 length: 12; CDR3 protein: CASRGGRETQYF; CDR3 DNA: TGTGCCAGCAGAGGGGGCCGGGAGACCCAGTACTTC
V gene: TRBV28; J gene: TRBJ1-2; D gene: TRBD1; clone size: -; CDR3 length: 13; CDR3 protein: CASSWDRGHGYTF; CDR3 DNA: TGTGCCAGCAGTTGGGACAGGGGGCATGGCTACACCTTC
V gene: TRBV19; J gene: TRBJ2-2; D gene: -; clone size: -; CDR3 length: 14; CDR3 protein: CASRMGVSTGELFF; CDR3 DNA: TGTGCCAGCCGAATGGGGGTGTCCACCGGGGAGCTGTTTTTT
V gene: TRBV28; J gene: TRBJ1-1; D gene: -; clone size: -; CDR3 length: 16; CDR3 protein: CASSLGTGRVATEAFF; CDR3 DNA: TGTGCCAGCAGTTTGGGTACCGGAAGGGTTGCCACTGAAGCTTTCTTT
V gene: TRBV19; J gene: TRBJ2-1; D gene: -; clone size: -; CDR3 length: 15; CDR3 protein: CASSIARLGYNEQFF; CDR3 DNA: TGTGCCAGTAGTATAGCCCGACTGGGGTACAATGAGCAGTTCTTC
V gene: TRBV27; J gene: TRBJ2-4; D gene: -; clone size: -; CDR3 length: 14; CDR3 protein: CASSPREAKNIQYF; CDR3 DNA: TGTGCCAGCAGCCCCAGGGAAGCCAAAAACATTCAGTACTTC
V gene: TRBV13; J gene: TRBJ2-6; D gene: -; clone size: -; CDR3 length: 12; CDR3 protein: CASSLRANVLTF; CDR3 DNA: TGTGCCAGCAGCTTAAGGGCCAACGTCCTGACTTTC
V gene: TRBV4-1; J gene: TRBJ2-2; D gene: -; clone size: -; CDR3 length: 18; CDR3 protein: CASRFDPPGRRGTGELFF; CDR3 DNA: TGCGCCAGCAGATTCGACCCGCCAGGGCGGAGAGGCACCGGGGAGCTGTTTTTT
V gene: TRBV7-8; J gene: TRBJ2-3; D gene: TRBD1; clone size: -; CDR3 length: 17; CDR3 protein: CASSLARVQGRGDTQYF; CDR3 DNA: TGTGCCAGCAGCTTAGCCAGGGTACAGGGGAGAGGAGATACGCAGTATTTT
V gene: TRBV4-3; J gene: TRBJ2-3; D gene: -; clone size: -; CDR3 length: 17; CDR3 protein: CASSQSQGYTSTDTQYF; CDR3 DNA: TGCGCCAGCAGCCAGAGCCAAGGGTATACTAGCACAGATACGCAGTATTTT